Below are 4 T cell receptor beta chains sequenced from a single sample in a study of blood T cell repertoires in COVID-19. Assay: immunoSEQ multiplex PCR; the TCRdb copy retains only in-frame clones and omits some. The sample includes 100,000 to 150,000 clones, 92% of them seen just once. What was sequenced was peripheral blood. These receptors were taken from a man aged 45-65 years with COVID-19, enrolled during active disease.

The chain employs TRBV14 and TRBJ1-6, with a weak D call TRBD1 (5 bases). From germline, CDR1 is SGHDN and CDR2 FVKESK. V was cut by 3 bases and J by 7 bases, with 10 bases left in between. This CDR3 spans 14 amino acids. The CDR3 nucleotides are TGTGCCAGCAGCCACTTAGGGGTCAATTCACCCCTCCACTTT. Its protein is CASSHLGVNSPLHF. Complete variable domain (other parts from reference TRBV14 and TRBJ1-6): EAGVTQFPSHSVIEKGQTVTLRCDPISGHDNLYWYRRVMGKEIKFLLHFVKESKQDESGMPNNRFLAERTGGTYSTLKVQPAELEDSGVYFCASSHLGVNSPLHFGNGTRLTVT.

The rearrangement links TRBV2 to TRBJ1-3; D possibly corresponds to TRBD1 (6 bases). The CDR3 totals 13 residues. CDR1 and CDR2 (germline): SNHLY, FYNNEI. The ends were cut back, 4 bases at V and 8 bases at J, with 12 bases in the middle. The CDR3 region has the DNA TGTGCCAGCAGTGTACAGGGCGGTGACACCATATATTTT. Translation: CASSVQGGDTIYF.

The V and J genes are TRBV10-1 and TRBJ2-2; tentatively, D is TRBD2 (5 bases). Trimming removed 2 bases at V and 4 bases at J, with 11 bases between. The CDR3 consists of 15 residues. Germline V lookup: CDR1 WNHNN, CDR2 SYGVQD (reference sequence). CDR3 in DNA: TGCGCCAGCAGTGAGGGCCAGGAGGTCACCGGGGAGCTGTTTTTT. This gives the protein CASSEGQEVTGELFF.

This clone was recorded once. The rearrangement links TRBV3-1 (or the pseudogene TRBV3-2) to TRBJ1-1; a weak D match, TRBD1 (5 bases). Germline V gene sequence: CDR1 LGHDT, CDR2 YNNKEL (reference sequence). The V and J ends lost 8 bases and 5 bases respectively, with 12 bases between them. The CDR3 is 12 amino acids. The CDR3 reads CASEGEETEAFF. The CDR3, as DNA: TGTGCCAGCGAAGGGGAGGAGACTGAAGCTTTCTTT.